This T cell receptor beta chain was recorded in a study of spatial heterogeneity in lung cancer. Time point noted: sample taken at primary tumor resection. The donors were 55 to 85 patients with non-small cell lung cancer that was early-stage and untreated. Whole RNA from tumor, nontumor lung or frozen PBMC was sequenced unsorted. Germline assignment: CDR1 SGDLS and CDR2 YYNGEE. CDR3 length equals 15 residues. V lost 0 bases to trimming and J lost 3 bases, with 13 bases between them. TCR cDNA molecules each carried a unique molecular identifier. TCRdb analysed the 5' RACE reads with MiXCR anew, one entry per CDR3 protein. This sample has nearly 80,000 distinct CDR3 sequences, with roughly 8% found just once.

The V gene is TRBV9, the J gene TRBJ2-7; D uncertain. This clonotype was sampled from a male donor with early-stage non-small cell lung cancer. This material consisted of PBMCs, taken at surgery. CDR3 region: CASSVAPSSDYEQYF. In nucleotides, the CDR3 is TGTGCCAGCAGCGTAGCTCCAAGTTCGGACTACGAGCAGTACTTC.